Each of the 25 T cell receptor beta chains below was sequenced from the same sample in a study of molecular identifiers for immune sequencing clone quantification. TCRdb independently ran MiXCR on the PCR reads; one entry per CDR3 protein. The sample consists of over 300,000 distinct CDR3 sequences, roughly a quarter of them appearing once. The sequenced sample consisted of naive CD8+ T cells from blood, with Jurkat cell RNA spiked in. Regarding subset: FACS-sorted CD8+CD4-CCR7+CD45RA+ naive T cells. The receptors shown here come from a human donor in good health. Some libraries in this study had Jurkat cell RNA spiked in.

This clonotype showed up just a few times. The chain carries TRBV4-1 and TRBJ2-1; 9 bases map to TRBD1. The V gene's germline CDR1 is MGHRA and CDR2 YSYEKL. Trimming cost V 4 bases and J 5 bases; bases outside gene matches: 9. The CDR3 contains 16 residues. The CDR3: CASSRSTGGFNNEQFF. DNA of the CDR3: TGCGCCAGCAGCCGATCCACAGGGGGCTTTAACAATGAGCAGTTCTTC.

J is TRBJ1-1 and V is TRBV4-3; perhaps TRBD1 as D (6 bases). Trimming stripped 4 bases from V and 3 bases from J, with 15 bases between. The CDR3 loop spans 15 amino acids. CDR1 and CDR2 from the germline V gene are LGHNA and YSLEER. The CDR3 reads CASSLHSGGHTEAFF. The CDR3 region has the DNA TGCGCCAGCAGCCTACATAGCGGGGGGCACACTGAAGCTTTCTTT.

Remarks on this clonotype: This may be a read error: a much more frequent sequence differs by one nucleotide. This sequence joins TRBV24-1 and TRBJ1-5; tentatively, D is TRBD1 (5 bases). V lost 7 bases to trimming and J lost 5 bases, with 11 bases between them. The germline CDR1 and CDR2 sequences are KGHDR and SFDVKD. This CDR3 is 13 amino acids long. This CDR3 is CATSGQGDQPQHF. The DNA for the CDR3 is TGTGCCACCAGCGGTCAGGGAGATCAGCCCCAGCATTTT.

This clonotype was observed at least ten times. The chain combines TRBV11-2 with TRBJ1-1; the D is unclear. The CDR3 has 13 residues. The germline V gene encodes CDR1 SGHAT and CDR2 FQNNGV. Trimming left V 2 bases short and J 0 bases short, with 4 bases between. This CDR3 reads CASSLSLNTEAFF. The DNA for the CDR3 is TGTGCCAGCAGCTTATCCTTGAACACTGAAGCTTTCTTT.

The table lists this clonotype with many counts. The genes are TRBV24-1 and TRBJ2-3; D is possibly TRBD2 (7 bases). V was pared by 5 bases and J by 0 bases, with 11 bases between. Germline CDR1 and CDR2: KGHDR and SFDVKD. The CDR3 is 15 amino acids. Written as DNA, the CDR3 is TGTGCCACCAGTGGCGGGGGCCTTAGCACAGATACGCAGTATTTT. This encodes CATSGGGLSTDTQYF.

The V gene is TRBV4-1, the J gene TRBJ2-7; D gene ambiguous. CDR1 and CDR2 (germline): MGHRA, YSYEKL. V gave up 8 bases and J gave up 12 bases, with 29 bases separating them. The CDR3 contains 15 residues. CDR3 loop: CASHPTPGGSYAPYF. Written as DNA, the CDR3 is TGCGCCAGCCACCCTACCCCGGGCGGCTCCTACGCGCCGTACTTC.

With regard to this clonotype: Given a much more abundant clone one base away, this may be a read error. The V and J genes are TRBV7-9 and TRBJ2-7; 9 nucleotides line up with TRBD1. The CDR3 is 15 residues long. Germline V gene data show CDR1 as SEHNR and CDR2 as FQNEAQ (reference sequence). The CDR3 DNA reads as TGTGCCAACAGCTCCCCGGCGGGACAGGGTTACGAGCAGTACTTC. This translates into CANSSPAGQGYEQYF. Together with reference TRBV7-9 and TRBJ2-7, the CDR3 gives the full variable domain: DTGVSQNPRHKITKRGQNVTFRCDPISEHNRLYWYRQTLGQGPEFLTYFQNEAQLEKSRLLSDRFSAERPKGSFSTLEIQRTEQGDSAMYLCANSSPAGQGYEQYFGPGTRLTVT.

This clonotype came up many times. V is TRBV13 and J is TRBJ2-5; D ambiguous. The V and J ends lost 5 bases and 1 base respectively, with 8 bases between them. CDR1 PRHDT and CDR2 FYEKMQ come from the germline V gene (reference sequence). This CDR3 contains 13 residues. The CDR3 DNA follows: TGTGCCAGCAGCGAGTGGTCCCAAGAGACCCAGTACTTC. Amino acids: CASSEWSQETQYF.

The chain recombines TRBV7-9 with TRBJ1-5, with D unresolved. Trimming stripped 5 bases from V and 9 bases from J, with 11 bases between. Germline V CDR1 and CDR2: SEHNR, FQNEAQ (reference sequence). This CDR3 contains 12 residues. The CDR3, as DNA: TGTGCCAGCAGCGACGGAGGCCGGCCCCAGCATTTT. This encodes CASSDGGRPQHF.

This clonotype was seen a handful of times. The chain is built from TRBV9 and TRBJ2-7; D is ambiguous. This CDR3 has 15 amino acids. V lost 4 bases to trimming and J lost 0 bases, with 14 bases between them. CDR1 is SGDLS and CDR2 is YYNGEE in the germline V gene. The CDR3: CASSSGPSSSYEQYF. In nucleotides, the CDR3 is TGTGCCAGCAGCTCCGGACCGTCGAGCTCCTACGAGCAGTACTTC.

To note about this clonotype: A much larger clone lies one base from this, so it may be a read error. The V gene is TRBV4-3, the J gene TRBJ1-1; 8 nucleotides agree with TRBD1. The CDR3 is 15 amino acids. The germline gives CDR1 LGHNA, CDR2 YSLEER. CDR3 amino acids: CACSQVAGGREEAFF. DNA for the CDR3: TGCGCCTGCAGCCAAGTGGCAGGGGGCAGAGAAGAAGCTTTCTTT.

This clonotype has a handful of counts. The gene calls are TRBV10-3 and TRBJ2-3; D is ambiguous. CDR1 ENHRY and CDR2 SYGVKD come from the germline V gene. The CDR3 has 14 residues. V lost 10 bases and J 0 bases, leaving 14 bases between the germline ends. The CDR3 DNA sequence: TGTGCCACTCTAGGGTTCCCTAGCACAGATACGCAGTATTTT. Amino acids: CATLGFPSTDTQYF.

This clonotype showed up just a few times. J is TRBJ2-4 and V is TRBV10-1; 8 bases align to TRBD1. The V segment lost 5 bases and the J segment 6 bases; nucleotides outside the gene matches: 3. The CDR3 runs 13 residues. Germline V gene lookup returns CDR1 WNHNN and CDR2 SYGVQD (reference sequence). The DNA for the CDR3 is TGCGCCAGCAGTCAGGGGGCTACAAACATTCAGTACTTC. Translated, it gives CASSQGATNIQYF.

This clonotype has just a few counts. The genes are TRBV7-9 and TRBJ2-4, with 7 positions matching TRBD2. CDR3 length: 10 amino acids. CDR1 and CDR2 (germline): SEHNR, FQNEAQ (reference sequence). J was trimmed by 5 bases and V by 11 bases; bases with no gene match: 0. Here the CDR3 DNA reads TGTGCCGCGGGAGAAAACATTCAGTACTTC. Translation: CAAGENIQYF.

This clonotype was found a few times. V usage is TRBV29-1 and J usage is TRBJ2-2; the match to TRBD1 covers 8 bases. Trimming took 7 bases from V and 6 from J; bases not matched to a gene: 4. The germline V gene has CDR1 SQVTM and CDR2 ANQGSEA. The CDR3 loop spans 12 amino acids. This chain's CDR3 is CSGQGRPGELFF. The CDR3 nucleotides are TGCAGCGGACAGGGGCGGCCCGGGGAGCTGTTTTTT.

The table lists this clonotype with many counts. The V and J genes are TRBV7-9 and TRBJ2-7; D possibly corresponds to TRBD2 (7 bases). V was trimmed by 5 bases and J by 1 base, leaving 24 bases between them. There are 18 residues in the CDR3. Germline V CDR1 and CDR2: SEHNR, FQNEAQ (reference sequence). CDR3 in DNA: TGTGCCAGCAGCACATCCGTCGGGGAGGGGGTAGCGTCCTACGAGCAGTACTTC. It encodes CASSTSVGEGVASYEQYF.

With regard to this clonotype: Possible read error: a much larger clone is one base away. The chain employs TRBV20-1 and TRBJ2-3; D is perhaps TRBD2 (6 bases). The V end was cut by 5 bases, the J end by 4 bases, with 16 bases between. CDR3 size: 14 residues. Germline V lookup: CDR1 DFQATT, CDR2 SNEGSKA (reference sequence). CDR3 nucleotides: TGCAGTGCTTGTCGGGACTCCCTTCCAGATACGCAGTATTTT. Encoded protein: CSACRDSLPDTQYF.

This sequence joins TRBV7-9 and TRBJ1-1; TRBD1 might be the D (6 bases). The V end was cut by 5 bases, the J end by 4 bases, with 20 bases between. The germline gives CDR1 SEHNR, CDR2 FQNEAQ (reference sequence). The CDR3 loop spans 16 amino acids. The CDR3 here is CASSPGSGPGATEAFF. As DNA, the CDR3 is TGTGCCAGCAGCCCCGGGTCGGGACCAGGGGCCACTGAAGCTTTCTTT.

This clonotype was recorded only once. A clone one base away is much larger, so this may be a read error. The chain uses TRBV20-1 and TRBJ2-3; 11 bases are a match to TRBD2. Germline V gene lookup returns CDR1 DFQATT and CDR2 SNEGSKA (reference sequence). The CDR3 has 16 residues. The CDR3 nucleotides are TGCAGTGCTTCACTAGCGGGGGACCTTAGCCGGGATATGCAGTATTTT. It yields the protein CSASLAGDLSRDMQYF.

This chain joins TRBV19 and TRBJ2-1; a weak D match, TRBD2 (6 bases). With 2 bases removed from V and 0 bases from J, the gap between germline ends came to 17 bases. Per germline, CDR1 LNHDA and CDR2 SQIVND (reference sequence). The CDR3 has 18 residues. CDR3 residues: CASSIWSSGAFSYNEQFF. DNA for the CDR3: TGTGCCAGTAGTATATGGTCCTCGGGAGCTTTCTCCTACAATGAGCAGTTCTTC.

This clonotype was observed a few times. The gene calls are TRBV6-2 or TRBV6-3 and TRBJ1-4; D remains ambiguous. Germline-derived CDR1 and CDR2 are MNHEY and SVGEGT. Between the trimmed V and J ends, which lost 5 bases and 8 bases, there was a span of 12 bases. This CDR3 has 13 amino acids. The CDR3 nucleotides are TGTGCCAGCAGTCTACGGTCCCGGGAAAAACTGTTTTTT. It translates to CASSLRSREKLFF.

This clonotype showed up many times. The CDR3 bases are TGCGCCAGCAGTCCACAGGGGGTCCGGGAGACCCAGTACTTC. Translation gives CASSPQGVRETQYF. The chain couples TRBV23-1 to TRBJ2-5; TRBD1 matches 8 bases. TRBV23-1 is flagged as an ORF with uncertain function. CDR3 length: 14 residues. The junction had 6 bases not matched to a gene; V was cut back by 4 bases and J by 5 bases.

This clonotype has more than one count but fewer than ten. The chain carries TRBV14 and TRBJ2-3; 10 nucleotides line up with TRBD2. J gave up 5 bases and V 3 bases, and 8 bases lay outside the gene matches. The germline CDR1 and CDR2 sequences are SGHDN and FVKESK. The CDR3 length is 16 residues. The CDR3 loop reads CASSHTSGAPQDTQYF. DNA of the CDR3: TGTGCCAGCAGCCACACTAGCGGGGCCCCACAAGATACGCAGTATTTT.

The J gene is TRBJ1-5, the V gene TRBV19, with D tentatively TRBD1 (5 bases). Looked up from germline, CDR1 is LNHDA and CDR2 is SQIVND (reference sequence). Trimming took off 3 bases at V and 7 bases at J, with 16 bases between the two ends. CDR3 length: 15 amino acids. The CDR3 protein is CASSIGPGTRQPQHF. In DNA, the CDR3 is TGTGCCAGTAGTATTGGACCAGGGACCAGGCAGCCCCAGCATTTT.

This chain connects TRBV19 to TRBJ2-1; 10 positions agree with TRBD1. The CDR3 runs 16 residues. Germline V gene lookup returns CDR1 LNHDA and CDR2 SQIVND (reference sequence). V dropped 9 bases and J dropped 2; count of bases not matched to a gene: 10. The CDR3 DNA reads TGTGCCAGCTCTCTCCCAGACAGGGGGCCCTACAATGAGCAGTTCTTC. This gives the protein CASSLPDRGPYNEQFF.